The clone carrying this T cell receptor beta chain showed up just once. The entry originates in a study of radiation and T cells in renal cell carcinoma. The CDR3 totals 13 residues. The V segment lost 9 bases and the J segment 1 base; nucleotides outside the gene matches: 4. Per germline, CDR1 LNHDA and CDR2 SQIVND (reference sequence). Measured with immunoSEQ multiplex PCR; TCRdb has only the in-frame clones, and not every one. The data contain approximately 120,000 clones, about 81% of them seen just once; the ten biggest clones take up 5% to 6.5%. Time point meaning: blood 2 weeks post-SBRT. Sample treatment: 15 Gy SBRT to primary tumor, nephrectomy 4 weeks later. This renal cell carcinoma was of the clear cell type.

The origin of this receptor is a man between 50 and 59 years old with renal cell carcinoma. The specimen was blood, collected from a patient whose treatment included radiotherapy and nephrectomy. The genes are TRBV19 and TRBJ2-5; 8 bases fit TRBD2. This chain's CDR3 is CASGRGAQETQYF. CDR3 bases: TGTGCCAGCGGGCGGGGGGCCCAAGAGACCCAGTACTTC.